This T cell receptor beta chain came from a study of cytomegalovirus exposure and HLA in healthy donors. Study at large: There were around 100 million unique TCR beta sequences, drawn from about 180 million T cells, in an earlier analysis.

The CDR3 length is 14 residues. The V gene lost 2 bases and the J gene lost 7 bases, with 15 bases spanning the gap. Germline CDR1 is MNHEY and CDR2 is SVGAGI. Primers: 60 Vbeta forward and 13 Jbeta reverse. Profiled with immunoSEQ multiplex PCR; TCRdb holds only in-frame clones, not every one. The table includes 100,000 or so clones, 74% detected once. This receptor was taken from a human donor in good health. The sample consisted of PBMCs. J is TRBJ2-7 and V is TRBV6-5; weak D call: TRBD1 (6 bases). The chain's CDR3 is CASSYDDRSREQYF. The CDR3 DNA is TGTGCCAGCAGTTACGACGACAGGTCGAGAGAGCAGTACTTC.